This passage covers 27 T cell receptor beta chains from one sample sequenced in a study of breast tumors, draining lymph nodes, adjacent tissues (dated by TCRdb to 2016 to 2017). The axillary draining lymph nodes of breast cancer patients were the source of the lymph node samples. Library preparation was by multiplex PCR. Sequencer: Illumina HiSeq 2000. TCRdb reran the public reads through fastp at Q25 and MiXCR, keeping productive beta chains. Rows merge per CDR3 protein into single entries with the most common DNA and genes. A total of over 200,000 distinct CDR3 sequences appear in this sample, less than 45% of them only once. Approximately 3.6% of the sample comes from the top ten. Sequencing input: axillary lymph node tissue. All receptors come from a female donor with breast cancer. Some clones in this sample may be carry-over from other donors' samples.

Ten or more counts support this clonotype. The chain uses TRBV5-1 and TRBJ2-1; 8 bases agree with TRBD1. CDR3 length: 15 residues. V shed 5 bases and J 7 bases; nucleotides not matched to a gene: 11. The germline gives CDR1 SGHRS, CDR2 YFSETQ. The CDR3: CASSQRQGRWNEQFF. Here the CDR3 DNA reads TGCGCCAGCAGTCAGAGACAGGGGAGATGGAATGAGCAGTTCTTC.

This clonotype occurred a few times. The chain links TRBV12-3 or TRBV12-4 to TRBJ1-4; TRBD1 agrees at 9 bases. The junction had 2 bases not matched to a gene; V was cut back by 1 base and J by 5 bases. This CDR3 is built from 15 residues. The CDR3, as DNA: TGTGCCAGCAGTTTAGTCGGACAGGGGAATGAAAAACTGTTTTTT. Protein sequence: CASSLVGQGNEKLFF.

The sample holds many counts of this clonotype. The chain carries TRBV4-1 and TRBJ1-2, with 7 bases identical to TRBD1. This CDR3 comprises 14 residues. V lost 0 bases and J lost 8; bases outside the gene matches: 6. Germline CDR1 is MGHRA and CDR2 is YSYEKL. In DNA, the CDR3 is TGCGCCAGCAGCCAAGAATGGACAGGCGGCGGCTACACCTTC. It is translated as CASSQEWTGGGYTF.

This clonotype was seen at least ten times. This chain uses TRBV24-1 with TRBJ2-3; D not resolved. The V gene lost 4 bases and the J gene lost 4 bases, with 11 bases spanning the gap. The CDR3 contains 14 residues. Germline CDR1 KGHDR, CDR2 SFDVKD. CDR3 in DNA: TGTGCCACCAGTGACCCGGACCAGCCAGATACGCAGTATTTT. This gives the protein CATSDPDQPDTQYF.

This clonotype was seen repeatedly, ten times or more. DNA for the CDR3: TGCAGTGCTAGAGTAGGTGGCAGGGGAGATAATTCACCCCTCCACTTT. Amino acid sequence: CSARVGGRGDNSPLHF. The chain links TRBV20-1 to TRBJ1-6, with D maybe TRBD1 (6 bases). Germline V gene lookup returns CDR1 DFQATT and CDR2 SNEGSKA (reference sequence). Trimming stripped 1 base from V and 5 bases from J, with 15 bases between. This CDR3 is 16 amino acids long.

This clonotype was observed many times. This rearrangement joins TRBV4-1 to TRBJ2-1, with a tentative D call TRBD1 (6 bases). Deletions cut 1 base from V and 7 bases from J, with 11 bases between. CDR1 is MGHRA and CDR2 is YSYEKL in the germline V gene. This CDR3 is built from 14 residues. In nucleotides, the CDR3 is TGCGCCAGCAGCCAAGTAGAACAGGGTAATGAGCAGTTCTTC. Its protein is CASSQVEQGNEQFF.

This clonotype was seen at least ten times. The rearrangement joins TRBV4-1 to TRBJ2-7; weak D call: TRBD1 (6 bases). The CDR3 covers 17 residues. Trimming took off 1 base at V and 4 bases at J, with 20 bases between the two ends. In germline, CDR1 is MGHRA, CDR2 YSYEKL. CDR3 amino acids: CASSQGPDRMNRYEQYF. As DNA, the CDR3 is TGCGCCAGCAGCCAAGGACCCGACAGGATGAATCGGTACGAGCAGTACTTC.

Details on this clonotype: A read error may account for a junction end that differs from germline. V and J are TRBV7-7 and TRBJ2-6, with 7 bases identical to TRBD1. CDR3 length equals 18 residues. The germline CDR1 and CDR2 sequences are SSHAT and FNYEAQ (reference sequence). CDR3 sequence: CASSFTITGQAGANVLTF. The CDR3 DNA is TGTGCTAGCAGTTTCACCATAACCGGACAGGCTGGGGCCAACGTCCTGACTTTC.

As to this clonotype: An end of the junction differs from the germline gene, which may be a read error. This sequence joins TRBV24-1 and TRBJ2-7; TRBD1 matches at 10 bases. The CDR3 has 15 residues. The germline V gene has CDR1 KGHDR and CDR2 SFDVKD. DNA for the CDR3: TGTGCCACCAGCGCCCTAGGACAGGGGGGCTACAAGCAGTACTTC. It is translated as CATSALGQGGYKQYF.

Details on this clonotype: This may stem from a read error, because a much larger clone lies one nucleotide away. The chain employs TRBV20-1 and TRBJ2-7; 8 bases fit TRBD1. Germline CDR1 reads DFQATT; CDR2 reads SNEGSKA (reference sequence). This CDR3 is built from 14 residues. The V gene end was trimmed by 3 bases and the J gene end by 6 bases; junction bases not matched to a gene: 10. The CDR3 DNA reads TGCAGTGCTAGGCCTTGGCAGGGGGCCTCCGAGCAGTACTTC. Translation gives CSARPWQGASEQYF.

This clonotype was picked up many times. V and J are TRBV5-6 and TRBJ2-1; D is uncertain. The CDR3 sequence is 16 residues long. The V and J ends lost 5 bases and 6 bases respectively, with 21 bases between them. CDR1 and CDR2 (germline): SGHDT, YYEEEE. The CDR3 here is CASSPDLGRILNEQFF. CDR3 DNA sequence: TGTGCCAGCAGTCCAGACCTCGGACGGATTCTCAATGAGCAGTTCTTC. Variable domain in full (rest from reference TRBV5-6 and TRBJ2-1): DAGVTQSPTHLIKTRGQQVTLRCSPKSGHDTVSWYQQALGQGPQFIFQYYEEEERQRGNFPDRFSGHQFPNYSSELNVNALLLGDSALYLCASSPDLGRILNEQFFGPGTRLTVL.

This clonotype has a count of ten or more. CDR3 in DNA: TGTGCCAGCAGTGGGCAGGGGTTTGGACCCCAGCATTTT. Encoded protein: CASSGQGFGPQHF. The chain carries TRBV9 and TRBJ1-5; D may be TRBD1 (6 bases). Between the trimmed V and J ends, which lost 5 bases and 10 bases, there was a span of 16 bases. This CDR3 comprises 13 residues. CDR1 and CDR2 (germline): SGDLS, YYNGEE.

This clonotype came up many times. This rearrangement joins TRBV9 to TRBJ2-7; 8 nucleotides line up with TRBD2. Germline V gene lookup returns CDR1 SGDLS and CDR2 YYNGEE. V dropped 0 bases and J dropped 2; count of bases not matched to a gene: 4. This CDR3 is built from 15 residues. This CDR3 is CASSVGSGKTYEQYF. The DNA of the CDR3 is TGTGCCAGCAGCGTAGGTAGCGGGAAGACCTACGAGCAGTACTTC.

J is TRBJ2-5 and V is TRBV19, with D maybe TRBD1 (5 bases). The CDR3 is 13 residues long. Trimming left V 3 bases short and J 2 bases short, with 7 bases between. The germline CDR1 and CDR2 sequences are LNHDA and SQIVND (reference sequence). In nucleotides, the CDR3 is TGTGCCAGTAGTATCAGGGTACAAGAGACCCAGTACTTC. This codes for CASSIRVQETQYF.

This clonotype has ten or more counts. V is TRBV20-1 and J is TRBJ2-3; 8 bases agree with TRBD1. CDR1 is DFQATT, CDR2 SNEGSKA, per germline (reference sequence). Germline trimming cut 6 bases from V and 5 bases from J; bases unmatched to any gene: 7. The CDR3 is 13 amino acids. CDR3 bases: TGCAGTGCCGCGGACAGGGATATAGATACGCAGTATTTT. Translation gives CSAADRDIDTQYF.

The CDR3 here is CSQGRAKNYGYTF. Here the CDR3 DNA reads TGCAGCCAAGGGAGGGCCAAAAACTATGGCTACACCTTC. V is TRBV29-1 and J is TRBJ1-2; no firm D call. The CDR3 sequence is 13 residues long. The ends were cut back, 8 bases at V and 2 bases at J, with 15 bases in the middle. Germline CDR1 is SQVTM and CDR2 is ANQGSEA.

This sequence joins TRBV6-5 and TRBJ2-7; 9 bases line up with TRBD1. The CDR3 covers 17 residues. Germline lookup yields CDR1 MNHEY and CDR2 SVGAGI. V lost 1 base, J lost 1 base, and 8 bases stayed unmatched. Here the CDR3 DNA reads TGTGCCAGCAGTTACTATGTAGGACAGGGGAGATCCTACGAGCAGTACTTC. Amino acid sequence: CASSYYVGQGRSYEQYF.

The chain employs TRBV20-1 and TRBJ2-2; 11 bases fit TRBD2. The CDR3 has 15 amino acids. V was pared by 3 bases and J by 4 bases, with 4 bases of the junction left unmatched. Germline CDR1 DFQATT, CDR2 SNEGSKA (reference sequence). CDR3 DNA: TGCAGTGCTAGGGGTCTAGCGGGGGGCACCGGGGAGCTGTTTTTT. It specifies CSARGLAGGTGELFF.

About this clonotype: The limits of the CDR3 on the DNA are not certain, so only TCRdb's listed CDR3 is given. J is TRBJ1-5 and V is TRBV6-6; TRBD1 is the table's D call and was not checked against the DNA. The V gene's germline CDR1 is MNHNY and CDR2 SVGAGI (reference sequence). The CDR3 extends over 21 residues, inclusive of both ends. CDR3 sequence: CASSVGTGGKHRYAVFWPRHF.

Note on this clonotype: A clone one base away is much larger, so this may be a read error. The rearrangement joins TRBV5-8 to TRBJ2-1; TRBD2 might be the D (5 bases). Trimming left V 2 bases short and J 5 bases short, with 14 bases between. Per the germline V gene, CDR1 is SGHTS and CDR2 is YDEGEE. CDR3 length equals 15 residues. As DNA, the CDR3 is TGTGCCAGCAGCTTCGGATGGCCCGGGAACAATGAGCAGTTCTTC. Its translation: CASSFGWPGNNEQFF.

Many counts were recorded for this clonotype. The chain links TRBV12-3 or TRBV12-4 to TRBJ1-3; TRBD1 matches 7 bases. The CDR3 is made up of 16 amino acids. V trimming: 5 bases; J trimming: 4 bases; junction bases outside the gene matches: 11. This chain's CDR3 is CASSLIGDSSGNTIYF. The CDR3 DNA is TGTGCCAGCAGTCTTATTGGGGACAGTAGCGGAAACACCATATATTTT.

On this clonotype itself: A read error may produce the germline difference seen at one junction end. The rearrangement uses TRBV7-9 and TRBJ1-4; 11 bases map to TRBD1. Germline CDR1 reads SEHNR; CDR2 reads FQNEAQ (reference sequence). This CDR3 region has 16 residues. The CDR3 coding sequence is TGTACCAGCAGCTTAGCAGGACAGGGGGCGTTGGAAAAACTGTTTTTT. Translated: CTSSLAGQGALEKLFF.

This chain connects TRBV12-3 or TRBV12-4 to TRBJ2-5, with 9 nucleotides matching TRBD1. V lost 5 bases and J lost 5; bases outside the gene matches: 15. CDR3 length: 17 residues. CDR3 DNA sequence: TGTGCCAGCAGTCCACTGGGGCGGACAGGGGTCTGGGAGACCCAGTACTTC. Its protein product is CASSPLGRTGVWETQYF.

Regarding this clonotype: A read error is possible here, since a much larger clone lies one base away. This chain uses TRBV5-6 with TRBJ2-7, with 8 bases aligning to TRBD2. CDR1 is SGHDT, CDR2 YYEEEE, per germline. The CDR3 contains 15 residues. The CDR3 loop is CASSRGGQHSYEQHF. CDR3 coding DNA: TGTGCCAGCAGCCGCGGGGGGCAACACTCCTACGAGCAGCACTTC.

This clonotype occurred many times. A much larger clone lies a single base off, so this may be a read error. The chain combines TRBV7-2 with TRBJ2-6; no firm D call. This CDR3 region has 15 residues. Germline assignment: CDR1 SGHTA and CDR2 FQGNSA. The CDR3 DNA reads TGTGCCAGCAGTTTCGGTACTCGCGAGGCCAACGTCCTGCCTTTC. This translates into CASSFGTREANVLPF.

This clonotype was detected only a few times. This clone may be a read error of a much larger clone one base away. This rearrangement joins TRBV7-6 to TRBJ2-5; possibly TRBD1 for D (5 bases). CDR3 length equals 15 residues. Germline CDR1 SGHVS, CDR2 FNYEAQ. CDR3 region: CASSLKVDSQETQHF. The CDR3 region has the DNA TGTGCCAGCAGCTTAAAGGTCGACAGTCAAGAGACCCAGCACTTC.

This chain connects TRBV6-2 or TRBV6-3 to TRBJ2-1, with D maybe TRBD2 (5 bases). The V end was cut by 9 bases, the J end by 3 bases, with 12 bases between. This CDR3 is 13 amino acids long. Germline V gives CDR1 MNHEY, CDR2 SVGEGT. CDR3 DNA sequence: TGTGCCAGTAGCGACTCGATCTACAATGAGCAGTTCTTC. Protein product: CASSDSIYNEQFF.